Below are 26 T cell receptor beta chains sequenced from a single sample in a study of blood T cell repertoires in COVID-19. The method was immunoSEQ multiplex PCR; TCRdb's version includes in-frame clones alone and lacks a portion of them. This sample has about 180,000 clones, with approximately 85% found just once. Sequencing was carried out using PBMCs or T cells enriched from blood (not recorded which). These receptors were collected from a man aged 35 to 55 who had recovered from COVID-19.

The J gene is TRBJ2-7, the V gene TRBV12-2; the table calls TRBD1, which could not be checked here. TRBV12-2 constitutes a pseudogene. The CDR3 runs to 15 residues. The DNA of the CDR3 is TGTGCAAGTCGCTTAGCTACAGGGGTTGGCTACGAGCAGTACTTC. Its protein is CASRLATGVGYEQYF.

The chain couples TRBV3-1 (or the pseudogene TRBV3-2) to TRBJ1-6; perhaps TRBD1 as D (6 bases). The ends were cut back, 3 bases at V and 10 bases at J, with 22 bases in the middle. This CDR3 spans 17 amino acids. CDR1 and CDR2 from the germline V gene are LGHDT and YNNKEL (reference sequence). The DNA for the CDR3 is TGTGCCAGCAGCCAGCCCCAGACAGGCAGCAGGGCGTCACCCCTCCACTTT. Amino acids: CASSQPQTGSRASPLHF.

This sequence joins TRBV28 and TRBJ1-5; D possibly corresponds to TRBD1 (5 bases). Germline CDR1 MDHEN, CDR2 SYDVKM. The CDR3 has 15 amino acids. V lost 2 bases and J lost 2, with 10 bases in between. DNA for the CDR3: TGTGCCAGCAGTTTAACCCTAGGGGGCAATCAGCCCCAGCATTTT. Protein: CASSLTLGGNQPQHF.

The chain employs TRBV29-1 and TRBJ1-2, with 8 bases lining up with TRBD1. Trimming removed 4 bases from V and 8 bases from J; junction bases left unmatched: 9. Per germline, CDR1 SQVTM and CDR2 ANQGSEA. CDR3 length: 13 residues. CDR3: CSVVAQGAGGYTF. The CDR3 DNA sequence: TGCAGCGTTGTGGCGCAGGGGGCAGGGGGCTACACCTTC.

The V gene is TRBV19, the J gene TRBJ1-4; no reliable D call. This CDR3 is built from 14 residues. Per the germline V gene, CDR1 is LNHDA and CDR2 is SQIVND (reference sequence). V was shortened by 3 bases and J by 1 base, with 6 bases between the two germline ends. The CDR3 DNA is TGTGCCAGTAGTATTTTGAGAACTAATGAAAAACTGTTTTTT. Translating gives CASSILRTNEKLFF.

CDR3 in amino acids: CASSAGQGNGNTIYF. DNA for the CDR3: TGCGCCAGCAGCGCGGGACAGGGCAACGGAAACACCATATATTTT. This rearrangement joins TRBV5-1 to TRBJ1-3; TRBD1 matches at 9 bases. With V trimmed by 4 bases and J by 4 bases, 6 bases remained unmatched. Germline assignment: CDR1 SGHRS and CDR2 YFSETQ. This CDR3 region has 15 residues.

The rearrangement joins TRBV5-1 to TRBJ2-7, with 8 bases that match TRBD1. The CDR3 has 15 residues. Looked up from germline, CDR1 is SGHRS and CDR2 is YFSETQ. The trim removed 2 bases at V and 2 bases at J, leaving 6 bases unmatched. CDR3 sequence: CASSLAGGLTYEQYF. DNA of the CDR3: TGCGCCAGCAGCTTAGCAGGGGGCTTGACCTACGAGCAGTACTTC.

The rearrangement uses TRBV6-2 or TRBV6-3 and TRBJ2-7; D possibly corresponds to TRBD2 (5 bases). CDR3 length: 13 amino acids. Germline V lookup: CDR1 MNHEY, CDR2 SVGEGT. V dropped 0 bases and J dropped 6 bases, with 9 bases sitting between them. In DNA form, the CDR3 reads TGTGCCAGCAGTTACTCGACCCGGGGCGAGCAGTACTTC. Amino acid sequence: CASSYSTRGEQYF.

Remarks on this clone: At one boundary the junction diverges from the germline segment, which might be a read error. The V gene is TRBV7-7, the J gene TRBJ2-3; TRBD1 matches at 7 bases. Per the germline V gene, CDR1 is SSHAT and CDR2 is FNYEAQ (reference sequence). This CDR3 is 15 amino acids long. CDR3 nucleotides: TGTGCTAGCAGCTTACTGGGGACAGCCACAGATACGCAGTATTTT. Residues: CASSLLGTATDTQYF.

The chain employs TRBV29-1 and TRBJ1-1; D not resolved. CDR3 length: 11 residues. Germline V gene lookup returns CDR1 SQVTM and CDR2 ANQGSEA. V shed 3 bases and J shed 7 bases, with 9 bases lying between them. The DNA for the CDR3 is TGCAGCGTTGATCCGGGTATTGAAGCTTTCTTT. As protein: CSVDPGIEAFF.

This chain links TRBV19 with TRBJ2-7; 10 positions agree with TRBD1. Trimming cost V 5 bases and J 3 bases; bases outside gene matches: 7. Germline CDR1 is LNHDA and CDR2 is SQIVND (reference sequence). The CDR3 loop spans 15 amino acids. The CDR3 coding sequence is TGTGCCAGTAGTCCCGGGACAGGGGTTTTCTACGAGCAGTACTTC. Protein sequence: CASSPGTGVFYEQYF.

V and J are TRBV30 and TRBJ1-6; 8 nucleotides match TRBD1. Germline CDR1 reads GTSNPN; CDR2 reads SVGIG (reference sequence). The CDR3 is 16 amino acids. With V trimmed by 1 base and J by 0 bases, 2 bases remained unmatched. The CDR3 region has the DNA TGTGCCTGGAGTGGGACAGGGAGCTCCTATAATTCACCCCTCCACTTT. Translation gives CAWSGTGSSYNSPLHF.

The chain joins TRBV6-5 to TRBJ1-5; no definite D call. The length of the CDR3 is 12 residues. Trimming shortened V by 7 bases and J by 4 bases, and 8 bases separated the two germline ends. Germline values: CDR1 MNHEY, CDR2 SVGAGI. The CDR3 region is CASTLTNQPQHF. The CDR3 region has the DNA TGTGCCAGCACCCTAACTAATCAGCCCCAGCATTTT.

This clone was observed a few times. This chain connects TRBV28 to TRBJ1-2, with D uncertain. The CDR3 runs 12 residues. V lost 6 bases to trimming and J lost 8 bases, with 13 bases between them. Germline-derived CDR1 and CDR2 are MDHEN and SYDVKM. CDR3 nucleotide sequence: TGTGCCAGCAGCCTACCCACCTACGGCTACACCTTC. This encodes CASSLPTYGYTF.

The chain joins TRBV19 to TRBJ2-5, with TRBD1 matching 8 bases. V shed 4 bases and J 5 bases; nucleotides not matched to a gene: 6. CDR1 is LNHDA and CDR2 is SQIVND in the germline V gene (reference sequence). The CDR3 extends over 14 amino acids. CDR3 sequence reads: CASSTSGGLETQYF. The DNA for the CDR3 is TGTGCCAGTAGTACATCAGGGGGCTTGGAGACCCAGTACTTC.

This clone has just one count. The chain uses TRBV7-6 and TRBJ1-1; tentatively, D is TRBD1 (5 bases). Trimming stripped 5 bases from V and 4 bases from J, with 11 bases between. Germline CDR1 SGHVS, CDR2 FNYEAQ. CDR3 length equals 13 residues. The CDR3 protein is CASSPAQVTEAFF. The CDR3 DNA sequence: TGTGCCAGCAGCCCAGCACAGGTCACTGAAGCTTTCTTT.

The V call is TRBV28, the J call TRBJ1-5; D is uncertain. The CDR3 consists of 14 residues. In germline, CDR1 is MDHEN, CDR2 SYDVKM. The V end was cut by 2 bases, the J end by 11 bases, with 16 bases between. The CDR3 sequence is CASSLLEPPQTQHF. CDR3 nucleotides: TGTGCCAGCAGTTTACTTGAACCTCCGCAGACCCAGCATTTT.

The chain's CDR3 is CASRESLNSPLHF. Written as DNA, the CDR3 is TGCGCCAGCAGAGAGTCACTAAATTCACCCCTCCACTTT. The gene calls are TRBV5-1 and TRBJ1-6, with unresolved D. Germline CDR1 is SGHRS and CDR2 is YFSETQ. The CDR3 totals 13 residues. The V and J ends lost 5 bases and 7 bases respectively, with 10 bases between them.

The chain carries TRBV11-3 and TRBJ2-5; TRBD2 matches 10 bases. The V gene end was trimmed by 4 bases and the J gene end by 5 bases; junction bases not matched to a gene: 7. The CDR3 length is 15 residues. Looked up from germline, CDR1 is SGHNT and CDR2 is YENEEA. The CDR3 sequence is CASSSGGAGGETQYF. CDR3 DNA: TGTGCCAGCAGCTCCGGAGGAGCGGGAGGGGAGACCCAGTACTTC.

CDR3 region: CARSGGPNEQFF. CDR3 nucleotides: TGTGCCCGTAGCGGCGGACCCAATGAGCAGTTCTTC. The chain combines TRBV30 with TRBJ2-1, with a weak D call TRBD2 (6 bases). Per the germline V gene, CDR1 is GTSNPN and CDR2 is SVGIG (reference sequence). The CDR3 loop spans 12 amino acids. V was shortened by 8 bases and J by 6 bases, with 14 bases between the two germline ends.

The chain combines TRBV3-1 (or the pseudogene TRBV3-2) with TRBJ1-3, with D hard to call. V lost 3 bases to trimming and J lost 9 bases, with 18 bases between them. The germline V gene has CDR1 LGHDT and CDR2 YNNKEL (reference sequence). The CDR3 totals 15 residues. The CDR3 loop reads CASSHFQSPEVTIYF. CDR3 DNA sequence: TGTGCCAGCAGCCACTTTCAAAGTCCCGAGGTCACCATATATTTT.

This chain uses TRBV6-5 with TRBJ2-1; 9 nucleotides line up with TRBD1. The V gene end was trimmed by 7 bases and the J gene end by 7 bases; junction bases not matched to a gene: 8. From germline, CDR1 is MNHEY and CDR2 SVGAGI. This CDR3 region has 14 residues. Here the CDR3 DNA reads TGTGCCAGCAAGAGGACAGGGGTGGAAAATGAGCAGTTCTTC. Amino acids: CASKRTGVENEQFF.

This chain links TRBV5-6 with TRBJ2-7; 9 bases line up with TRBD1. Germline loops: CDR1 SGHDT, CDR2 YYEEEE. With V trimmed by 4 bases and J by 3 bases, 5 bases remained unmatched. The CDR3 runs 14 residues. The CDR3 loop is CASSTPGQGYEQYF. In DNA form, the CDR3 reads TGTGCCAGCAGCACCCCGGGACAGGGCTACGAGCAGTACTTC.

This chain connects TRBV3-1 (or the pseudogene TRBV3-2) to TRBJ2-1; tentatively, D is TRBD2 (6 bases). Germline V gene lookup returns CDR1 LGHDT and CDR2 YNNKEL (reference sequence). The CDR3 extends over 17 amino acids. Trimming pared 4 bases from V and 0 bases from J, leaving 16 bases between. CDR3 sequence reads: CASSLSGGTSSYNEQFF. The CDR3, as DNA: TGTGCCAGCAGCCTTTCCGGGGGAACTAGCTCCTACAATGAGCAGTTCTTC.

The chain employs TRBV5-8 and TRBJ2-3; tentative D call: TRBD1 (6 bases). The length of the CDR3 is 14 residues. The germline gives CDR1 SGHTS, CDR2 YDEGEE. Trimming stripped 2 bases from V and 2 bases from J, with 9 bases between. CDR3 residues: CASSFRGLTDTQYF. The CDR3, as DNA: TGTGCCAGCAGCTTCAGGGGCCTCACAGATACGCAGTATTTT.

This clone turned up a few times. The chain's CDR3 is CASSLSGRASTDTQYF. The CDR3 DNA reads as TGTGCCAGCAGCTTGTCTGGGCGGGCTAGCACAGATACGCAGTATTTT. The chain employs TRBV5-6 and TRBJ2-3; perhaps TRBD2 as D (5 bases). The germline gives CDR1 SGHDT, CDR2 YYEEEE. This CDR3 has 16 amino acids. The germline V and J ends were trimmed by 1 base and 0 bases, with 12 bases remaining between them.